The clone carrying this TCR beta chain came up many times. The data were taken from a study of T cells in Graves' hyperthyroidism and ophthalmopathy. For the study at large: Peripheral blood specimens were obtained at initial diagnosis, prior to any treatment.

It was RNA transcripts that yielded the amplified TCR beta CDR3 regions. An initial round of RT-PCR targeting the TCR CDR3 relied on the HTBI primer set. Using its own MiXCR run on the multiplex PCR reads, TCRdb lists one record per CDR3 protein. The sample includes about 610,000 distinct CDR3 sequences, roughly 16% seen only once; the top ten take less than 3.5%. The study included ophthalmopathy patients with Clinical Activity Score at least 3, NOSPECS grade at least 4 and duration under 3 months. Diagnostic assessment was based on clinical symptoms, serum thyroxine and TRAb, thyroid ultrasound and orbital computed tomography. This sample holds PBMCs from approximately 10 ml fresh peripheral blood. Germline assignment: CDR1 SGHDN and CDR2 FVKESK. This CDR3 contains 13 residues. V shed 4 bases and J shed 2 bases, with 7 bases lying between them.

Material: blood. The genes are TRBV14 and TRBJ2-3; D gene unclear. The receptor was derived from a woman between 40 and 50 years old with Graves' ophthalmopathy. CDR3 nucleotides: TGTGCCAGCAGCCTTCAGAACACAGATACGCAGTATTTT. It translates to CASSLQNTDTQYF.